The 7 T cell receptor beta chains below were found in one sample sequenced in a study of shared clonotypes between healthy human individuals. Naive CD8 populations comprised CD45RO-negative cells positively selected for CCR7, excluding terminally differentiated effector memory CD45RA+ cells. Libraries were prepared by immunoSEQ multiplex PCR; TCRdb keeps only in-frame clonotypes and omits some of them. Among around 2,100,000 clones listed, about 95% were seen once. The specimen was naive CD8+ T cells sorted from blood. These receptors originate from a man between 18 and 35 years old in good health.

The chain uses TRBV4-1 and TRBJ1-4, with 12 bases aligning to TRBD1. V lost 4 bases, J lost 8 bases, and 11 bases stayed unmatched. The CDR3 totals 17 residues. Germline CDR1 and CDR2: MGHRA and YSYEKL. CDR3 DNA sequence: TGCGCCAGCAGCCGGAAGAGATCGGGACAGGGGGCGGAAAAACTGTTTTTT. Translation: CASSRKRSGQGAEKLFF.

Concerning this clone itself: The junction shows a germline mismatch at one end, possibly a read error. The V gene is TRBV5-1, the J gene TRBJ2-7; 7 nucleotides match TRBD1. The germline V gene has CDR1 SGHRS and CDR2 YFSETQ. The CDR3 has 13 amino acids. The CDR3 nucleotides are TGTGCCAGCAGCTGGGGACAGATCTACGAGCAGTACTTC. It is translated as CASSWGQIYEQYF. The full variable domain, its missing parts supplied by reference TRBV5-1 and TRBJ2-7, is KAGVTQTPRYLIKTRGQQVTLSCSPISGHRSVSWYQQTPGQGLQFLFEYFSETQRNKGNFPGRFSGRQFSNSRSEMNVSTLELGDSALYLCASSWGQIYEQYFGPGTRLTVT.

V is TRBV4-1 and J is TRBJ1-6; D perhaps matches TRBD1 (6 bases). V was pared by 1 base and J by 7 bases, with 11 bases between. The germline V gene encodes CDR1 MGHRA and CDR2 YSYEKL. This CDR3 has 15 amino acids. Written as DNA, the CDR3 is TGCGCCAGCAGCCAAGTGACAGGTGTAAATTCACCCCTCCACTTT. Its protein product is CASSQVTGVNSPLHF.

CDR3: CASIEGTEAFF. CDR3 coding DNA: TGTGCCAGCATTGAGGGCACTGAAGCTTTCTTT. V usage is TRBV2 and J usage is TRBJ1-1; no clear D. The CDR3 loop spans 11 amino acids. Germline V gene data show CDR1 as SNHLY and CDR2 as FYNNEI. Trimming stripped 7 bases from V and 4 bases from J, with 7 bases between.

The V call is TRBV7-9, the J call TRBJ2-5; D remains unclear. Germline CDR1 SEHNR, CDR2 FQNEAQ (reference sequence). The CDR3 covers 14 residues. The ends were cut back, 5 bases at V and 3 bases at J, with 13 bases in the middle. The CDR3 sequence is CASSPPGGEETQYF. The CDR3 coding sequence is TGTGCCAGCAGCCCACCCGGTGGGGAAGAGACCCAGTACTTC.

On this clone: At the DNA level, this CDR3 is encoded by other sequences in the same sample as well. The chain is built from TRBV5-1 and TRBJ2-7; maybe TRBD1 (5 bases). Germline V gene data show CDR1 as SGHRS and CDR2 as YFSETQ. The CDR3 covers 13 residues. V was trimmed by 3 bases and J by 0 bases, leaving 7 bases between them. CDR3 sequence reads: CASSWGTSYEQYF. DNA for the CDR3: TGCGCCAGCAGCTGGGGCACCTCCTACGAGCAGTACTTC.

The chain joins TRBV4-1 to TRBJ2-3; the D gene is possibly TRBD1 (5 bases). Germline-derived CDR1 and CDR2 are MGHRA and YSYEKL. This CDR3 is built from 16 residues. Trimming stripped 1 base from V and 0 bases from J, with 11 bases between. As DNA, the CDR3 is TGCGCCAGCAGCCAAGCTGCGACAGTGAGCACAGATACGCAGTATTTT. Protein: CASSQAATVSTDTQYF.